The present T cell receptor beta chain was sequenced within a study of cytomegalovirus exposure and HLA in healthy donors. Regarding donors, all were healthy bone marrow donors. The CDR3 length is 15 residues. V shed 6 bases and J shed 4 bases, with 18 bases lying between them. Germline V gives CDR1 LGHNA, CDR2 YNFKEQ. This PCR relied on a set of 60 Vbeta primers and 13 Jbeta primers. Produced via immunoSEQ multiplex PCR; TCRdb's table is partial and in-frame only. The sample includes more than 100,000 clones, 80% seen only once; the top ten take 1%. This TCR was recovered from a man aged 35-49 years in good health and CMV-seronegative. V gene TRBV4-2 combines with J gene TRBJ1-1, with a weak D call TRBD1 (5 bases). Specimen: PBMCs. The CDR3 DNA sequence: TGTGCCAGCAGTCCGCGGCGGGGCGAGGTCACTGAAGCTTTCTTT. Translating it yields CASSPRRGEVTEAFF.